This T cell receptor (beta chain) was captured in a study of cytomegalovirus exposure and HLA in healthy donors (dated by TCRdb to the late 2010s). For the study in its entirety: An earlier analysis of roughly 500 of the donors reported 276 Gb of sequence data and 117 million unique TCR beta sequences obtained from about 180 million T cells. Donor age, sex, ethnicity and CMV serostatus were compiled alongside the repertoire data. The later analysis used no new phenotypic data to find candidate immune exposures, relying instead on TCR beta sequences and their occurrence across donors. About 280 gigabases of sequencing data and roughly 80 million unique TCR sequences made up an early release that covered nearly 650 HLA-typed donors. A later analysis re-analyzed previously published TCR beta repertoires from approximately 700 donors and added high-resolution HLA genotyping to study TCR occurrence patterns. HLA typing included class I and class II loci at four-digit resolution. An earlier analysis of approximately 640 of the donors applied high-throughput TCR beta sequencing to assess whether each TCR beta V gene segment acted as functional or pseudogenic. High-throughput TCR immunosequencing, statistical association of individual TCRs with disease status, and machine learning were combined to predict cytomegalovirus infection status. Genome-wide SNP genotypes for about 55% of the roughly 670 donors were used in a later genetic analysis, which treated that subset as a discovery cohort. Every repertoire in the discovery cohort had been generated on one and the same sequencing platform. The study was designed to test whether signatures of past pathogen exposure could be identified by cataloging public T cell receptors. The number of typed donors differed by locus: about 620-640 for A, B, C, DRB1 and DQB1; approximately 520 for DQA1; over 600 for DPA1; and roughly 450 for DPB1. Among some 400 genotyped donors of the cohort, an average of approximately 240,000 unique TCR beta nucleotide sequences was sequenced per donor, of which roughly 18% were non-productive. A few DR-DQ haplotypes were handled as single units for association and clustering because linkage in the cohort was strong. Of the 300 to 500 genotyped donors, 75% to 85% were placed in the genetic ancestry cluster associated with self-reported Caucasian donors. Besides the first cohort of 550 to 750 subjects, a separate validation cohort made up of some 110 different subjects was used. The study profiled the T cell repertoires of about 640 subjects by immunosequencing and related them to cytomegalovirus serostatus.

Remarks on this clone: No antigen is known for it. No much larger clone is present one base from it, and per-base qualities are unavailable.

Library prep was done by the immunoSEQ multiplex PCR assay. For the multiplex PCR, a mixture combining 60 forward primers for TCR Vbeta segments and 13 reverse primers for TCR Jbeta segments was used. The CDR3 region of rearranged TCR beta genes was amplified from genomic DNA with a multiplex PCR assay. On the Illumina HiSeq System, the amplified TCR beta libraries were sequenced as 87-base-pair reads. The authors' analysis ran thus. A later analysis tallied around 82 million unique TCR beta chains across the 666 repertoires, and around 9.9 million of those chains were shared by two or more donors. To remove PCR and sequencing errors, raw reads were error-corrected and collapsed into unique sequences using a nearest-neighbor algorithm that merged closely related sequences. To assign V, D and J gene segments, CDR3 sequences were aligned to IMGT reference sequences. For a sequence to be retained, at least a six-nucleotide match to both a V gene segment and a J gene segment was required. A rearrangement counted as productive if the CDR3 had no stop codons and remained in frame with V and J, and every other rearrangement counted as non-productive. Following IMGT convention, CDR3 was defined as the stretch from the second conserved V-encoded cysteine up to the conserved J-encoded phenylalanine. Sequences without an unambiguous match to a single V gene segment were excluded from the earlier analysis of over 500 of the donors. An earlier analysis of under 750 of the donors called V segments functional above 56.7% productive rearrangements and segregating when the between-donor standard deviation exceeded 5%. A statistical classification framework was built for diagnosing cytomegalovirus status from the catalog of TCR beta chain sequences. In a later analysis, V and J genes were assigned by comparing TCR nucleotide sequences against IMGT/GENE-DB human TR gene sequences. The TCRdist pipeline was used in a later analysis to assign CDR3 sequences and most-parsimonious VDJ recombination scenarios. In a later analysis, each TCR beta chain was defined by its CDR3 amino acid sequence together with its V-gene family, and reads lacking a unique V-gene family were excluded. A later analysis removed several hundred highly shared, low-generation-probability nucleotide sequences to deal with suspected cross-contamination and a sequencing artifact. A later analysis calculated a clonal expansion index for each public chain from normalized within-repertoire ranks of inferred template counts. A later analysis computed generation probabilities with a VDJ recombination model fitted to out-of-frame rearrangements, and checked the results against IGoR. A later analysis scored TCR-TCR, TCR-HLA and TCR-CMV co-occurrence with hypergeometric tests, applying a repertoire-size bias correction to TCR pairs. False discovery rates were estimated in a later analysis by permuting HLA or CMV assignments 20 times. A later analysis grouped co-occurring TCRs with DBSCAN, adding TCRdist sequence similarity when clustering within HLA-allele-positive subsets. Repertoires with fewer than 30,000 or more than 120,000 public chains, plus five repertoires with anomalous nucleotide sharing, were excluded from co-occurrence clustering. TCRdb provides this immuneACCESS table in a form limited to in-frame rearrangements. Some clones are lacking; in checked studies, under half of them reflect an unresolved V gene, and why the rest are absent is not known. V, J and clone size derive from that table, while D and trimming were established from the DNA sequence. Within this sample are under 250,000 clones, with 70% to 80% of them counted one time only. The top ten hold under 2% of the sample.

V ends up 2 bases short and J 3 bases short, with an unmatched junction base count of 3. The CDR3 contains 16 residues, cysteine and phenylalanine counted. Of all the DNA, just the CDR3 is kept, 48 bases in frame from base 1. Reading the germline V gene (reference sequence) gives CDR1 LNHDA and CDR2 SQIVND. The paper's findings and limits, for the study overall: A further reported finding was that TCR beta sequences accurately predicted the HLA-A and HLA-B alleles for most subjects in the first cohort. A few of the identified cytomegalovirus-associated TCR beta chains were confirmed in vitro to be specific for cytomegalovirus antigens. A later analysis found that HLA-associated TCR beta chains were more clonally expanded and had lower generation probabilities than equally common non-associated chains. In a later analysis, the rate of TCR association differed among HLA loci, with DRB1 alleles having the most associated TCRs and HLA-C alleles having the fewest. In a later genetic analysis, fewer N-insertions in productive TCRs were reported among donors in an Asian-associated ancestry cluster than the roughly 710-donor mean. Linkage disequilibrium might explain the correlated functional status among segregating V segments, but an unknown experimental factor could not be ruled out. In the study, some 160 TCR beta chains were listed as associated with cytomegalovirus. The cohort was sequenced for TCR beta chains only, and without alpha or paired-chain data the features that could be detected were limited. Presence/absence analyses assumed roughly uniform sequencing depth across donors, an assumption that may not hold. Because HLA typing was missing for some donors at each locus, association tests included only the typed subset. V-gene and J-gene trimming of TCR beta chains was associated with a missense DCLRE1C variant in a later genetic analysis, and the association was replicated in an independent cohort. A cluster of highly shared sequence variants was judged likely to represent a technical artifact of the sequencing pipeline. The 87-base-pair reads could not distinguish some IMGT-functional V segments, including TRBV6-2 and TRBV6-3, so those segments were excluded. The earlier analysis of some 540 of the donors excluded roughly 16 rarely observed V segments, including chromosome 9 orphons, because counts were too low. In an earlier analysis of 500 to 650 of the donors, most TCR beta V segments appeared in productive rearrangements about 87% or about 30% of the time, broadly matching IMGT annotations. CMV serostatus was the only immune exposure information available for the cohort. In both the original and validation cohorts, the classifier was reported to diagnose cytomegalovirus status with high specificity and sensitivity. It was suggested by the authors that the approach could potentially be generalized to other disease states and immunological phenotypes. When HLA alleles, especially DR and DQ, strongly co-occurred, attributing TCR associations to individual alleles was difficult. While some public TCRs were present in many individuals, most TCR sequences turned up only very rarely across donors. In a later analysis, several top co-occurrence clusters were reported to appear linked to parvovirus B19, influenza, CMV and Epstein-Barr virus. A later analysis associated about 17,000 TCR beta sequences with specific HLA alleles at a false discovery rate of 0.05. In a later analysis, most CMV-associated TCR beta chains were found to appear HLA-restricted, with HLA associations seemingly driven largely by CMV exposure.

The cohort consisted of 600 to 700 healthy bone marrow donors. Cohort members were all nominally healthy when sampled, although unrecorded immune exposures were likely present. The donor was CMV seronegative and was included in the group of a few hundred seronegative cohort members. Every donor gave a peripheral blood sample, and the peripheral blood mononuclear cells from that sample were used for TCR beta sequencing. Genomic DNA was extracted from the blood cell samples with the Qiagen DNeasy Blood Extraction Kit. The sequence links TRBV19 to TRBJ2-3, with 12 bases in between that match TRBD2. The specimen sequenced was PBMCs. This receptor was identified in a man aged 25 to 45 in good health and CMV-seronegative. The nucleotide sequence is given as TGTGCCAGTAGTATACTAGCGGGAGGGCATACAGATACGCAGTATTTT. Translated, it reads CASSILAGGHTDTQYF. This CDR3, with the reference TRBV19 and TRBJ2-3 proteins standing in past its ends, gives the full variable domain DGGITQSPKYLFRKEGQNVTLSCEQNLNHDAMYWYRQDPGQGLRLIYYSQIVNDFQKGDIAEGYSVSREKKESFPLTVTSAQKNPTAFYLCASSILAGGHTDTQYFGPGTRLTVL.